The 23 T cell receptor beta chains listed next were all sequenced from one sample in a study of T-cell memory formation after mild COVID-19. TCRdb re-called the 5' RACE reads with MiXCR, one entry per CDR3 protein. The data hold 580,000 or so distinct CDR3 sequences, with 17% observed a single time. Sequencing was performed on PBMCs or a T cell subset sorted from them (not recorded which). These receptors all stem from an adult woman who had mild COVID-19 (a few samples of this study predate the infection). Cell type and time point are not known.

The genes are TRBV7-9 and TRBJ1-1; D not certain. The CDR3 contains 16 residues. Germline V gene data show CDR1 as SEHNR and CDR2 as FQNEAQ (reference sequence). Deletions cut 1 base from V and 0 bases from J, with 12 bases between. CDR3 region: CASSLEGSDVNTEAFF. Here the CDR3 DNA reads TGTGCCAGCAGCTTAGAAGGATCGGACGTGAACACTGAAGCTTTCTTT.

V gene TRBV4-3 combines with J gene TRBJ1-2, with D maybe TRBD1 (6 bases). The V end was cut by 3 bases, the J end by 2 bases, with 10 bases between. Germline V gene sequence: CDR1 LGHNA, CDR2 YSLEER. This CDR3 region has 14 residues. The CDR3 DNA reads TGCGCCAGCAGCCATAATCAGGGGAACTATGGCTACACCTTC. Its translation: CASSHNQGNYGYTF.

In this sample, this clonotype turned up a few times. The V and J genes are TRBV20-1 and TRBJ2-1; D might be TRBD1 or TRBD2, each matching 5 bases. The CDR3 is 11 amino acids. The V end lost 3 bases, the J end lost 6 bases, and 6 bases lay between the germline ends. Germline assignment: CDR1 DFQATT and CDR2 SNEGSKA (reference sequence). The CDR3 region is CSARGVNEQFF. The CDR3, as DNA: TGCAGTGCTAGGGGGGTCAATGAGCAGTTCTTC.

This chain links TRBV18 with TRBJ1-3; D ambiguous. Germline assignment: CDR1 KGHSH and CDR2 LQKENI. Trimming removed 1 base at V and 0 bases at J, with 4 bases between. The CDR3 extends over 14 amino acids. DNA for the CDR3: TGTGCCAGCTCACCACAGGACTCTGGAAACACCATATATTTT. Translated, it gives CASSPQDSGNTIYF.

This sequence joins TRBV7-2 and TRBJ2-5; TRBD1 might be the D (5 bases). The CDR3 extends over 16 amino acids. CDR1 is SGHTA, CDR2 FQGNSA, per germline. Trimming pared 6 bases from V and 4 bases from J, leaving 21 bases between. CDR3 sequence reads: CASSPTGGFGVETQYF. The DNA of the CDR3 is TGTGCCAGCAGTCCAACAGGCGGCTTTGGGGTAGAGACCCAGTACTTC.

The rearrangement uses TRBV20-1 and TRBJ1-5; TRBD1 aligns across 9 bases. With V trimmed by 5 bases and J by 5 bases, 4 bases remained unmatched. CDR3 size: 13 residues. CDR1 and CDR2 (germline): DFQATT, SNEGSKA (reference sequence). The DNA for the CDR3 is TGCAGTGCTCGACGACAGGGGGATCAGCCCCAGCATTTT. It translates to CSARRQGDQPQHF.

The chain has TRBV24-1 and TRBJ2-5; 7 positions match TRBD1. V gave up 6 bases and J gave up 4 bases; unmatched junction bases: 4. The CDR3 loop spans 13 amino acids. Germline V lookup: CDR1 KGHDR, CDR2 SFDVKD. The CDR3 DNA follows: TGTGCCACCAGTACAGGGGTAGGAGAGACCCAGTACTTC. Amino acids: CATSTGVGETQYF.

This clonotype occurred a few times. CDR3 sequence reads: CASSGTGLAGANTGELFF. The CDR3 DNA is TGTGCCAGCAGCGGAACGGGACTAGCGGGAGCGAACACCGGGGAGCTGTTTTTT. The rearrangement links TRBV5-5 to TRBJ2-2; 14 bases align to TRBD2. J lost 0 bases, V lost 4 bases, and 5 bases had no gene match. The CDR3 sequence is 18 residues long. CDR1 is SGHKS, CDR2 YYEKEE, per germline (reference sequence).

DNA of the CDR3: TGTGCCAGCAGTTTTACTAGCCTGACCGGGGAGCTGTTTTTT. Its protein product is CASSFTSLTGELFF. The chain couples TRBV7-2 to TRBJ2-2; tentative D call: TRBD2 (6 bases). CDR1 and CDR2 (germline): SGHTA, FQGNSA. V lost 6 bases to trimming and J lost 5 bases, with 13 bases between them. The CDR3 totals 14 residues. Complete variable domain (other parts from reference TRBV7-2 and TRBJ2-2): GAGVSQSPSNKVTEKGKDVELRCDPISGHTALYWYRQSLGQGLEFLIYFQGNSAPDKSGLPSDRFSAERTGGSVSTLTIQRTQQEDSAVYLCASSFTSLTGELFFGEGSRLTVL.

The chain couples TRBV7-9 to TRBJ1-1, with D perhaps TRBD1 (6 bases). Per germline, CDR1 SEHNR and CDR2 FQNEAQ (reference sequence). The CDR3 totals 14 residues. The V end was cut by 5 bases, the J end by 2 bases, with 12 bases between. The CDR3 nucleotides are TGTGCCAGCAGCATACAGACAGGAAACACTGAAGCTTTCTTT. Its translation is CASSIQTGNTEAFF.

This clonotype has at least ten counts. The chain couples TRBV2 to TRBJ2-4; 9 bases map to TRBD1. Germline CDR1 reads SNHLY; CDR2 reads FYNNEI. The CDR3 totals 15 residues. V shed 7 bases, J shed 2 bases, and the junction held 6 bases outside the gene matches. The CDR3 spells CASILQGASKNIQYF. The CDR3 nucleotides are TGTGCCAGCATCTTACAGGGGGCGTCCAAAAACATTCAGTACTTC.

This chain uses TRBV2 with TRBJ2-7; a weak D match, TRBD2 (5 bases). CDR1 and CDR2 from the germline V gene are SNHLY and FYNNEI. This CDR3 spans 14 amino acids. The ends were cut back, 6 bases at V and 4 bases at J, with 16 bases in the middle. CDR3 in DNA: TGTGCCAGCAGCCCCGACGTTACGGGGTACGAGCAGTACTTC. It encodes CASSPDVTGYEQYF.

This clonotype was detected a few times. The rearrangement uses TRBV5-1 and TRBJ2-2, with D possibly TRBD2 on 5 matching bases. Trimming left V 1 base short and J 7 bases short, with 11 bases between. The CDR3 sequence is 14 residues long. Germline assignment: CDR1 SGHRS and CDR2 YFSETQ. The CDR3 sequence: CASSLRGRGGELFF. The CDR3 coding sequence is TGCGCCAGCAGCTTGAGAGGGAGAGGCGGGGAGCTGTTTTTT. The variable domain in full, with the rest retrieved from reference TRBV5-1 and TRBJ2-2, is KAGVTQTPRYLIKTRGQQVTLSCSPISGHRSVSWYQQTPGQGLQFLFEYFSETQRNKGNFPGRFSGRQFSNSRSEMNVSTLELGDSALYLCASSLRGRGGELFFGEGSRLTVL.

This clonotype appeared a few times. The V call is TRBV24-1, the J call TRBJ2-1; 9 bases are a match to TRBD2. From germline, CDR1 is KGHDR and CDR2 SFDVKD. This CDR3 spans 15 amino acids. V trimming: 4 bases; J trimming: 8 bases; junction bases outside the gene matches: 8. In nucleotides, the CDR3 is TGTGCCACCAGTGACACCTCGAGCGGGAGGTATGAGCAGTTCTTC. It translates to CATSDTSSGRYEQFF.

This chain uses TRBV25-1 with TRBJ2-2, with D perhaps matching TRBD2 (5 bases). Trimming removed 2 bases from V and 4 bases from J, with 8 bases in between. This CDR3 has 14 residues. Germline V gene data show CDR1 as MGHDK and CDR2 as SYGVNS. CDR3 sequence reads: CASSEEGGTGELFF. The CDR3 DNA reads TGTGCCAGCAGTGAAGAGGGTGGCACCGGGGAGCTGTTTTTT.

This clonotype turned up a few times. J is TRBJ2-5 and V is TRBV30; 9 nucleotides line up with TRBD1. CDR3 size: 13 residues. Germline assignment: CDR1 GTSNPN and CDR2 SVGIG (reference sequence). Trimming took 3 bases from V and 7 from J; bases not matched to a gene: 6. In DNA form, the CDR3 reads TGTGCCTGGAGCCCGGGACAGGGAGGGACCCAGTACTTC. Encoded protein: CAWSPGQGGTQYF.

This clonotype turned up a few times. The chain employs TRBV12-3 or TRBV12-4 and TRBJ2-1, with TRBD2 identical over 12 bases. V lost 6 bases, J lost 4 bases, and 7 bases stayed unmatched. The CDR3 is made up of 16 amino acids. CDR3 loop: CASRTFGLAGYNEQFF. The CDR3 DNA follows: TGTGCCAGCAGAACCTTTGGACTAGCGGGGTACAATGAGCAGTTCTTC.

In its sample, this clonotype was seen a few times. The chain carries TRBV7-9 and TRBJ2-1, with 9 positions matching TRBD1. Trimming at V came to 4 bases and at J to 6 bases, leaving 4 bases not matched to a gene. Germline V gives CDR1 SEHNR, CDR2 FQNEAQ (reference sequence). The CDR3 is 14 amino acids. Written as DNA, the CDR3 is TGTGCCAGCAGCTCCCGGGACAGGGCCAATGAGCAGTTCTTC. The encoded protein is CASSSRDRANEQFF.

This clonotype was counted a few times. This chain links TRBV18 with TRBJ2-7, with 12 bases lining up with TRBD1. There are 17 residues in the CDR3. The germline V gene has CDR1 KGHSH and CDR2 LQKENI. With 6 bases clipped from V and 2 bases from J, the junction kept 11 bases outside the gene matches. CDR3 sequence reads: CASSGGTGGPKAYEQYF. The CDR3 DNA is TGTGCCAGCTCCGGGGGGACAGGGGGCCCGAAGGCCTACGAGCAGTACTTC. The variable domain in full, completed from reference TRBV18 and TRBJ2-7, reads NAGVMQNPRHLVRRRGQEARLRCSPMKGHSHVYWYRQLPEEGLKFMVYLQKENIIDESGMPKERFSAEFPKEGPSILRIQQVVRGDSAAYFCASSGGTGGPKAYEQYFGPGTRLTVT.

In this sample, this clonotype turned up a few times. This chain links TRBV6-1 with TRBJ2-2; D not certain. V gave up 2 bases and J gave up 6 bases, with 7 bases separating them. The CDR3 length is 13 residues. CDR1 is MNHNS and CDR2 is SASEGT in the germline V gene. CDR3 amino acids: CASSEIGPGELFF. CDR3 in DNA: TGTGCCAGCAGTGAAATAGGCCCCGGGGAGCTGTTTTTT.

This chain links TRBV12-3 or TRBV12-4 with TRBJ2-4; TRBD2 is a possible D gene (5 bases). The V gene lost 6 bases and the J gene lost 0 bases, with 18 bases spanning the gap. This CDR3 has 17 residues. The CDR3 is CASSPLPGSPAKNIQYF. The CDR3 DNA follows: TGTGCCAGCAGCCCCCTTCCGGGATCCCCAGCCAAAAACATTCAGTACTTC.

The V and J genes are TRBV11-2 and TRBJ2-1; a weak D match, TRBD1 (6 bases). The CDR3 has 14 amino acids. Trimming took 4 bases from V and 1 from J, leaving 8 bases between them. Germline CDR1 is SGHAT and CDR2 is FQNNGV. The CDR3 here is CASSSGQSYNEQFF. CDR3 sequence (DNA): TGTGCCAGCAGCTCCGGACAGTCCTACAATGAGCAGTTCTTC.

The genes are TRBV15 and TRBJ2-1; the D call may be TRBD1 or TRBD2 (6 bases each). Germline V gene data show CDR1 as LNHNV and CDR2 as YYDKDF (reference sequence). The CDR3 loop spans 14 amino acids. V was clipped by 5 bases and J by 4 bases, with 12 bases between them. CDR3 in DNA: TGTGCCACCAGCCTCCGGGGGCGTTACAATGAGCAGTTCTTC. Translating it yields CATSLRGRYNEQFF.